This TCR beta chain stems from a study of T cells in Graves' hyperthyroidism and ophthalmopathy. In this sample, this clonotype turned up many times. Regions amplified from RNA transcripts were the TCR beta CDR3 regions. TCR CDR3 regions were first amplified by RT-PCR with HTBI primers. TCRdb reanalysed the multiplex PCR reads using MiXCR and keeps one entry per CDR3 protein. Altogether roughly 380,000 distinct CDR3 sequences are present, over 11% being singletons, with the ten largest covering approximately 11%. With V trimmed by 3 bases and J by 8 bases, 6 bases remained unmatched. This CDR3 spans 14 amino acids. Germline CDR1 reads DFQATT; CDR2 reads SNEGSKA (reference sequence).

The TCR was taken from a woman in her sixties with Graves' hyperthyroidism. Sequenced: blood. The V gene is TRBV20-1, the J gene TRBJ2-1; 11 positions agree with TRBD2. CDR3: CSASTLAGGHEQFF. Written as DNA, the CDR3 is TGCAGTGCTAGTACTCTAGCGGGAGGACATGAGCAGTTCTTC.